The 13 T cell receptor beta chains presented below share a single source sample, sequenced in a study of cytomegalovirus exposure and HLA in healthy donors. PCR amplification relied on 60 Vbeta primers (plus 13 Jbeta primers). TCRdb keeps only in-frame clones here, not all; method: immunoSEQ multiplex PCR. The profile shows about 150,000 clones, roughly 80% of them singletons. Sample: PBMCs. The source of these receptors is a woman aged 50 to 65 in good health and CMV-seropositive.

This chain joins TRBV4-3 and TRBJ1-5; TRBD1 might be the D (6 bases). Germline V gene lookup returns CDR1 LGHNA and CDR2 YSLEER. The CDR3 totals 15 residues. Trimming cost V 2 bases and J 7 bases, with 15 bases left between them. This chain's CDR3 is CASSQSAGVGQPQHF. The CDR3 DNA is TGCGCCAGCAGCCAATCTGCAGGGGTCGGACAGCCCCAGCATTTT.

The chain uses TRBV5-5 and TRBJ2-3, with 11 bases identical to TRBD2. The ends lost 0 bases at V and 5 bases at J; junction bases unmatched: 2. This CDR3 has 15 amino acids. The V gene's germline CDR1 is SGHKS and CDR2 YYEKEE (reference sequence). The CDR3 protein is CASSLEGLAVDTQYF. As DNA, the CDR3 is TGTGCCAGCAGCTTGGAGGGACTAGCGGTAGATACGCAGTATTTT.

The genes are TRBV7-9 and TRBJ1-6; TRBD1 matches at 8 bases. CDR1 and CDR2 (germline): SEHNR, FQNEAQ (reference sequence). The CDR3 is made up of 14 amino acids. The V gene end was trimmed by 5 bases and the J gene end by 10 bases; junction bases not matched to a gene: 7. The chain's CDR3 is CASSAPGGWSPLHF. Written as DNA, the CDR3 is TGTGCCAGCAGCGCCCCAGGGGGCTGGTCACCCCTCCACTTT.

This clone was counted a single time. The genes are TRBV5-1 and TRBJ2-7; TRBD2 is a possible D gene (7 bases). This CDR3 has 13 residues. Trimming cost V 5 bases and J 4 bases, with 13 bases left between them. In germline, CDR1 is SGHRS, CDR2 YFSETQ. CDR3 protein: CASRGGQGYEQYF. The CDR3 DNA follows: TGCGCCAGCAGGGGGGGGCAGGGTTACGAGCAGTACTTC.

The V and J genes are TRBV30 and TRBJ1-6; maybe TRBD1 (5 bases). The CDR3 sequence is 14 residues long. Trimming left V 0 bases short and J 10 bases short, with 13 bases between. The germline V gene encodes CDR1 GTSNPN and CDR2 SVGIG (reference sequence). CDR3 bases: TGTGCCTGGAGTGTACGGGGGTATGGATCACCCCTCCACTTT. Protein: CAWSVRGYGSPLHF.

The genes are TRBV5-6 and TRBJ2-2, with 8 bases identical to TRBD1. Germline values: CDR1 SGHDT, CDR2 YYEEEE. V gave up 4 bases and J gave up 6 bases; unmatched junction bases: 5. The CDR3 totals 14 residues. The CDR3 region is CASSVLTGAGELFF. In DNA form, the CDR3 reads TGTGCCAGCAGCGTCCTGACAGGGGCCGGGGAGCTGTTTTTT.

The chain links TRBV7-2 to TRBJ1-2; possibly TRBD1 for D (5 bases). Germline values: CDR1 SGHTA, CDR2 FQGNSA. This CDR3 contains 14 residues. Trimming removed 4 bases at V and 8 bases at J, with 17 bases between. In DNA form, the CDR3 reads TGTGCCAGCAGCTCCACCCAACGCAGGGTCGGCTACACCTTC. Its translation: CASSSTQRRVGYTF.

This sequence joins TRBV2 and TRBJ2-7; D unclear. Germline CDR1 reads SNHLY; CDR2 reads FYNNEI. V was clipped by 1 base and J by 2 bases, with 6 bases between them. The CDR3 consists of 13 residues. The CDR3 DNA follows: TGTGCCAGCAGTGAAGGACTCACCTACGAGCAGTACTTC. Residues: CASSEGLTYEQYF.

For this clone: The same CDR3 can be traced to other DNA sequences in this sample. This chain uses TRBV9 with TRBJ2-1, with D tentatively TRBD1 (5 bases). Per the germline V gene, CDR1 is SGDLS and CDR2 is YYNGEE. Trimming took 2 bases from V and 9 from J, leaving 6 bases between them. The CDR3 covers 11 residues. The CDR3: CASSVGAEQFF. In nucleotides, the CDR3 is TGTGCCAGCAGCGTTGGGGCTGAGCAGTTCTTC.

The gene calls are TRBV30 and TRBJ2-6, with a possible D match to TRBD1 (6 bases). The CDR3 sequence is 15 residues long. CDR1 GTSNPN and CDR2 SVGIG come from the germline V gene (reference sequence). V shed 2 bases and J shed 0 bases, with 8 bases lying between them. The CDR3 DNA follows: TGTGCCTGGAGTCCGGACAGCTCTGGGGCCAACGTCCTGACTTTC. Its translation: CAWSPDSSGANVLTF.

The DNA for the CDR3 is TGTGCCAGCGGTCGGGACAGGGACCCTAGCAATCAGCCCCAGCATTTT. It encodes CASGRDRDPSNQPQHF. The J gene is TRBJ1-5, the V gene TRBV2; TRBD1 aligns across 9 bases. V dropped 8 bases and J dropped 0; count of bases not matched to a gene: 8. This CDR3 spans 16 amino acids. The V gene's germline CDR1 is SNHLY and CDR2 FYNNEI.

The CDR3 sequence: CASSDRRVEQPQHF. The CDR3 DNA is TGTGCCAGCAGTGACAGGAGGGTAGAGCAGCCCCAGCATTTT. V and J are TRBV2 and TRBJ1-5; D is unresolved. The V end was cut by 3 bases, the J end by 7 bases, with 13 bases between. There are 14 residues in the CDR3. Germline CDR1 SNHLY, CDR2 FYNNEI.

The chain combines TRBV7-9 with TRBJ1-1; D is undetermined. The CDR3 is 14 residues long. V was clipped by 3 bases and J by 1 base, with 9 bases between them. Per the germline V gene, CDR1 is SEHNR and CDR2 is FQNEAQ (reference sequence). The chain's CDR3 is CASSFGGRNTEAFF. CDR3 bases: TGTGCCAGCAGCTTTGGAGGGAGGAACACTGAAGCTTTCTTT. The full variable domain, rest sourced from reference TRBV7-9 and TRBJ1-1, is DTGVSQNPRHKITKRGQNVTFRCDPISEHNRLYWYRQTLGQGPEFLTYFQNEAQLEKSRLLSDRFSAERPKGSFSTLEIQRTEQGDSAMYLCASSFGGRNTEAFFGQGTRLTVV.